A selection of T cell receptor beta chains follows, all from one sample in a study of blood T cell repertoires in COVID-19. Profiling relied on immunoSEQ multiplex PCR, and the TCRdb table lists in-frame clones only, not all of them. This table has about 220,000 clones, 70% to 90% appearing once. The specimen was peripheral blood. Receptors were obtained from a human donor in a cohort sampled during active COVID-19. The CDR3 runs from the conserved cysteine through the conserved F or W. D genes are given only for firm matches. Clone size is shown for a subset of rows, as once, few, many or a class of expanded clone.

V gene	clone size	D gene	J gene	CDR3 protein	CDR3 DNA
TRBV21-1	.	.	TRBJ2-7	CASSNGGLAGGTGEQYF	TGTGCCAGCAGCAACGGCGGACTAGCGGGAGGGACTGGCGAGCAGTACTTC
TRBV6-5	.	.	TRBJ1-5	CASSSTGGSNQPQHF	TGTGCCAGCAGTTCGACGGGGGGGAGCAATCAGCCCCAGCATTTT
TRBV7-6	.	TRBD1	TRBJ2-2	CASSWGTDSNTGELFF	TGTGCCAGCAGCTGGGGGACAGACTCGAACACCGGGGAGCTGTTTTTT
TRBV6-5	once	TRBD1	TRBJ1-4	CASSRGTGGEKLFF	TGTGCCAGCAGTCGAGGGACAGGGGGTGAAAAACTGTTTTTT
TRBV27	.	TRBD2	TRBJ2-7	CASRLAGGYEQYF	TGTGCCAGCCGACTAGCGGGGGGCTACGAGCAGTACTTC
TRBV12-3/TRBV12-4	.	TRBD2	TRBJ2-1	CASSWGGPDEQFF	TGTGCCAGCAGTTGGGGAGGGCCGGATGAGCAGTTCTTC
TRBV11-2	few	.	TRBJ2-5	CASSLGRSETQYF	TGTGCCAGCAGCTTAGGTAGATCTGAGACCCAGTACTTC
TRBV9	.	.	TRBJ1-2	CASSARGGEGYTF	TGTGCCAGCAGCGCCAGGGGTGGGGAAGGCTACACCTTC
TRBV28	.	.	TRBJ2-2	CASSFRSQGTGELFF	TGTGCCAGCAGTTTCCGGAGCCAGGGCACCGGGGAGCTGTTTTTT
TRBV5-1	.	.	TRBJ1-4	CASRPTGTPNEKLFF	TGCGCCAGCAGGCCAACAGGGACCCCTAATGAAAAACTGTTTTTT
TRBV28	.	TRBD1	TRBJ2-7	CASSFGFTGVSEQYF	TGTGCCAGCAGTTTTGGGTTCACAGGGGTCAGCGAGCAGTACTTC
TRBV20-1	few	TRBD2	TRBJ2-3	CSARTSGTQYF	TGCAGTGCTCGGACTAGCGGGACGCAGTATTTT
TRBV7-8	.	.	TRBJ1-5	CASSLSPGVDQPQHF	TGTGCCAGCAGCTTAAGCCCAGGGGTCGACCAGCCCCAGCATTTT
TRBV9	.	.	TRBJ2-3	CASNRGVEDTQYF	TGTGCCAGCAATAGGGGTGTGGAAGATACGCAGTATTTT
TRBV18	.	TRBD1	TRBJ2-1	CASSPRDRNSYNEQFF	TGTGCCAGCTCACCCCGGGACAGAAACTCCTACAATGAGCAGTTCTTC
TRBV27	.	.	TRBJ2-1	CASSLRNEQFF	TGTGCCAGCAGTTTACGGAATGAGCAGTTCTTC
TRBV7-9	.	.	TRBJ1-2	CASTKPGLKYGYTF	TGTGCCAGCACCAAACCGGGACTGAAGTATGGCTACACCTTC
TRBV6-5	few	TRBD1	TRBJ1-5	CASSLWTGAQPQHF	TGTGCCAGCAGCCTCTGGACAGGGGCCCAGCCCCAGCATTTT
TRBV28	few	TRBD1	TRBJ1-1	CASWRQGVNTEAFF	TGTGCCAGTTGGAGACAGGGCGTGAACACTGAAGCTTTCTTT
TRBV28	.	TRBD1	TRBJ1-4	CASRTGNEKLFF	TGTGCCAGCCGGACAGGGAATGAAAAACTGTTTTTT
TRBV13	.	.	TRBJ1-3	CASSPAGPTPPTNTIYF	TGTGCCAGCAGCCCAGCGGGGCCAACCCCACCCACAAACACCATATATTTT
TRBV6-5	.	TRBD2	TRBJ2-2	CATGGAITGELFF	TGTGCCACCGGGGGGGCTATCACCGGGGAGCTGTTTTTT
TRBV5-1	.	.	TRBJ1-4	CASTGRTGSTNEKLFF	TGCGCCAGCACTGGGCGCACAGGGTCAACTAATGAAAAACTGTTTTTT
TRBV5-6	.	.	TRBJ1-5	CASSLGPGTSDQPQHF	TGTGCCAGCAGCTTGGGGCCCGGGACATCCGATCAGCCCCAGCATTTT
TRBV7-9	.	TRBD2	TRBJ2-2	CASSTRLAGGFTGELFF	TGTGCCAGCAGCACGCGACTAGCGGGGGGTTTCACCGGGGAGCTGTTTTTT
TRBV4-3	.	.	TRBJ1-3	CASSQEPQVLSGNTIYF	TGCGCCAGCAGCCAAGAACCACAGGTCCTCTCTGGAAACACCATATATTTT
TRBV6-5	few	TRBD1	TRBJ2-7	CASTFQGDEQYF	TGTGCCAGCACATTCCAGGGGGACGAGCAGTACTTC
TRBV19	.	.	TRBJ1-5	CASSRQSYSNQPQHF	TGTGCCAGTAGTAGGCAGTCATATAGCAATCAGCCCCAGCATTTT
TRBV30	.	.	TRBJ1-2	CAWSVATGIGGYTF	TGTGCCTGGAGTGTCGCCACGGGGATAGGCGGCTACACCTTC
TRBV5-1	once	.	TRBJ2-7	CASSLDRVFSEQYF	TGCGCCAGCAGCTTGGACAGGGTGTTTTCCGAGCAGTACTTC
TRBV29-1	.	.	TRBJ2-7	CSVGVGDEQYF	TGCAGCGTCGGAGTAGGGGACGAGCAGTACTTC
TRBV6-5	.	.	TRBJ1-2	CASSPGDSPYGYTF	TGTGCCAGCAGTCCTGGAGATAGCCCCTATGGCTACACCTTC
TRBV7-2	.	.	TRBJ1-4	CASSNDMDNEKLFF	TGTGCCAGCAGCAACGACATGGATAATGAAAAACTGTTTTTT
TRBV5-6	.	TRBD1	TRBJ2-7	CASSLVGQGNEQYF	TGTGCCAGCAGCTTGGTTGGACAGGGTAACGAGCAGTACTTC
TRBV7-2	.	TRBD2	TRBJ2-7	CASSILGGAEQYF	TGTGCCAGCAGCATACTCGGGGGGGCCGAGCAGTACTTC
TRBV5-5	.	.	TRBJ1-5	CASSVQGTGPQHF	TGTGCCAGCAGCGTACAGGGTACGGGGCCCCAGCATTTT
TRBV5-1	few	.	TRBJ2-2	CASSLDSLESGELFF	TGCGCCAGCAGCCTAGACAGTCTAGAGTCCGGGGAGCTGTTTTTT
TRBV7-8	.	TRBD1	TRBJ1-2	CASSIMGQTTYGYTF	TGTGCCAGCAGCATAATGGGACAGACAACATATGGCTACACCTTC
TRBV19	.	.	TRBJ2-5	CASSVGGRETQYF	TGTGCCAGTAGCGTGGGGGGTCGAGAGACCCAGTACTTC
TRBV24-1	.	.	TRBJ1-1	CATSGQEEAFF	TGTGCCACCAGTGGACAGGAGGAAGCTTTCTTT
TRBV7-2	.	.	TRBJ2-7	CASSPRQAGEQYF	TGTGCCAGCAGCCCCCGACAGGCTGGCGAGCAGTACTTC
TRBV19	.	.	TRBJ2-3	CASRTRDFTDTQYF	TGTGCCAGTAGGACCCGGGACTTCACAGATACGCAGTATTTT
TRBV5-1	.	TRBD1	TRBJ2-2	CASSRAGTATGELFF	TGCGCCAGCAGCCGAGCAGGGACAGCCACCGGGGAGCTGTTTTTT
TRBV7-3	.	TRBD2	TRBJ2-3	CASSLRSGVITDTQYF	TGTGCCAGCAGCTTAAGAAGCGGGGTGATCACAGATACGCAGTATTTT
TRBV11-2	once	.	TRBJ2-3	CASSPRGGITDTQYF	TGTGCCAGCAGCCCACGGGGCGGGATCACAGATACGCAGTATTTT
TRBV12-3/TRBV12-4	.	.	TRBJ1-1	CASSLAQGAEAFF	TGTGCCAGCAGTTTAGCACAGGGCGCTGAAGCTTTCTTT